Sequencing of this T cell receptor beta chain was carried out in a study of human T cells and chemical hapten exposure (dated by TCRdb to about 2021). Regarding the complete study: For sensitization, 2% DPC in acetone was applied to a 2 cm by 2 cm area of upper inner arm skin. Throughout the approximately 25-week study period, patients were also given weekly therapeutic DPC doses on the scalp. Patch testing on the upper back used Finn chambers containing 0.01% DPC, with scoring done after 6 days according to International Contact Dermatitis Research Group standards. Most of the patients in the cohort were female, and the cohort covered alopecia areata with under or over 50% scalp involvement, alopecia totalis and alopecia universalis. Libraries were combined into a pool for sequencing, and differences in TCR yield between samples came mainly from small differences in library volumes within the pool. In alopecia patients, the study followed how the peripheral blood TCR repertoire changed in vivo over primary and secondary sensitization to diphenylcyclopropenone (DPC), a hapten. Blood samples were taken from patients before sensitization (week 0) and at 2, 6 and about 24 weeks after DPC sensitization. Some 29 alopecia patients gave blood for TCR sequencing at one to four time points (pre-sensitization, 2, 6 and 24 weeks).

Library preparation used RACE. The data were produced on a NextSeq 500. Library preparation attached unique molecular identifiers to individual cDNA molecules for quantitative, reproducible TCR counting. For every blood RNA sample, sequencing covered both the TCR alpha and TCR beta chains. Turning to the authors' computational methods: Samples had a median of approximately 96,000 TCRs, with a range from 23,224 to 690,600. The Decombinator software suite was used to annotate the V, J and CDR3 of the TCR reads. For PS versus PT1 abundance plots, all samples were subsampled to the same number of TCRs (28,000). Expanded TCRs were defined as absent before sensitization and observed at least eight times at the 2-week time point. The public reads were reprocessed in TCRdb via fastp at Q25 and MiXCR, keeping in-frame beta chains. Rows are unified per CDR3 protein, each entry keeping the most common DNA and genes. The V and J calls come from TCRdb's annotation, not from the publication. Counted in this sample were 50,000 to 65,000 distinct CDR3 sequences; approximately 7% of them appeared once. The top ten hold roughly 1.7% of the sample.

The CDR1 and CDR2 encoded by the germline V gene are MNHEY and SVGAGI. Deletion took 1 base off V and 4 bases off J, with a span of 19 bases between the germline ends. The CDR3 starts with the cysteine, ends with the phenylalanine, and has 17 residues. The sequence is cut down to CDR3 DNA, 51 bases in frame from base 1. The full study reports these points: Because every patient had alopecia, a presumed autoimmune disease, the patients' immune response might differ from that of healthy individuals. DPC sensitization did not change how many TCRs were above 1 in 1000 frequency, and no evidence was found of alterations in global repertoire structure. A positive correlation was found between the number of PT1 expanded TCRs and patch test score, with significance reached at thresholds 8, 16 and 32 but not 4. Significantly more large CDR3 similarity clusters were formed by expanded TCRs than by pre-sensitization or healthy control sets, consistent with antigen-driven responses. After repeated subsampling, changes were observed in the strength of the expansion versus patch-test correlation and in the threshold at which the correlation became significant.

In its sample, this clonotype was seen many times. This receptor's antigen is unknown. Qualities for individual bases were not recorded, and no much larger clone is one base off. The sample's time point label, decoded: pre-sensitization, week 0. The treatment or condition label on this specimen signifies: therapeutic diphenylcyclopropenone sensitization with weekly scalp DPC. At each patch-test visit, blood was drawn before the patch test was applied. Patients were eligible if aged 18 to 70, diagnosed with alopecia and judged suitable for DPC therapy, and pregnant patients were excluded. Total RNA was isolated from unfractionated whole blood collected in Tempus Blood RNA tubes.

The sequence was collected from a woman in her 30s with alopecia areata. Some clones in this sample may be carry-over from other donors' samples. The sequence is built from TRBV6-5 and TRBJ1-1; the best D guess is TRBD1, with 5 bases matching. The starting material was whole blood, obtained in connection with sensitization to the hapten diphenylcyclopropenone (DPC). The DNA sequence is as follows: TGTGCCAGCAGTTACTTGTTCCAGGGATTGAGGATCACTGAAGCTTTCTTT. Its protein is CASSYLFQGLRITEAFF.